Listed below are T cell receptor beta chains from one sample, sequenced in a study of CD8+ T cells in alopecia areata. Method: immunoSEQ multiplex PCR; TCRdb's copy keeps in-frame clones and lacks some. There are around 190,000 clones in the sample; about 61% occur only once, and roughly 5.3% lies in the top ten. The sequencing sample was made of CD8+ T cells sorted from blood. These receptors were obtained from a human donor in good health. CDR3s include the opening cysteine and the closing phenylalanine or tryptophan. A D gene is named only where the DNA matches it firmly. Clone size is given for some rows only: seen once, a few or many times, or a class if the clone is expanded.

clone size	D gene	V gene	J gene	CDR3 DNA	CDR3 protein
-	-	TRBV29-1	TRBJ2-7	TGCAGCGTTGAAGCGGATGGAAACTACGAGCAGTACTTC	CSVEADGNYEQYF
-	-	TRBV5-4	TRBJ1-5	TGTGCCAGCAGCCTCGGACCTAGCAATCAGCCCCAGCATTTT	CASSLGPSNQPQHF
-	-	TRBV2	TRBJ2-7	TGTGCCAGCAGTGAGGGAACGGAGCAGTACTTC	CASSEGTEQYF
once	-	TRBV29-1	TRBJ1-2	TGCAGCGTTGTGGGTTCAGGATTTGACGGCTACACCTTC	CSVVGSGFDGYTF
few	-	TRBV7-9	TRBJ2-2	TGTGCCAGCAGCTTACCTAGACAGGAAAACACCGGGGAGCTGTTTTTT	CASSLPRQENTGELFF
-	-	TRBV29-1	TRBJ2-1	TGCAGCGTTGAAGACGGGGGAGCCTACAATGAGCAGTTCTTC	CSVEDGGAYNEQFF
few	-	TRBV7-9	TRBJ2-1	TGTGCCAGCACTGAACAAGGCCGCAATGAGCAGTTCTTC	CASTEQGRNEQFF
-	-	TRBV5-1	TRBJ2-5	TGCGCCAGCACGGGCAGGGTAATTGGGGAGACCCAGTACTTC	CASTGRVIGETQYF
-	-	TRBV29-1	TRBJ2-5	TGCAGCGTTGAAAGGGCGAGACGGACCCAGTACTTC	CSVERARRTQYF
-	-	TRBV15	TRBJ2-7	TGTGCCACCAGCACACTTCCCTTAAACGGCGAGCAGTACTTC	CATSTLPLNGEQYF
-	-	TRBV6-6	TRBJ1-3	TGTGCCAGCACCTTTGGAAACACCATATATTTT	CASTFGNTIYF
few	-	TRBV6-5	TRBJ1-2	TGTGCCAGCAGTCCAACCAGGGCAAACTATGGCTACACCTTC	CASSPTRANYGYTF
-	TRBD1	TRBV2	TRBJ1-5	TGTGCCAGCAGTGAAGGTCAGGGGGCAATTCAGCCCCAGCATTTT	CASSEGQGAIQPQHF